This T cell receptor beta chain was observed in a study of blood T cells in healthy people across ages. Background on the study: Template switching retrieved approximately one barcoded beta molecule for each two T cells.

Broader study findings: Compared with aged donors, long-lived donors showed fewer expanded clones, suggesting selection.

V lost 4 bases to trimming and J lost 0 bases; unmatched junction nucleotides: 10. CDR1 and CDR2 (germline): MGHDK, SYGVNS. The CDR3 runs 19 residues. A J-beta primer mix and a sample-barcoded 5' primer were used in a second PCR of about 6 to 12 cycles. TCRdb ran MiXCR on the 5' RACE reads and lists one entry per CDR3 protein. The sample has 700,000 or so distinct CDR3 sequences; less than 45% are singletons. This clonotype was seen at least ten times. Its cognate antigen is unknown. The chain links TRBV25-1 to TRBJ2-3; TRBD2 aligns across 13 bases. This clonotype originated in a man older than 75 in good health. The sequencing sample was made of blood. CDR3 in DNA: TGTGCCAGCAGTGCCCCTTTTGGGACTAGCGGGGCAAGCACAGATACGCAGTATTTT. Translating gives CASSAPFGTSGASTDTQYF.